The rows below give T cell receptor beta chains drawn from one sample of a study of blood T cell repertoires in COVID-19. Libraries were prepared by immunoSEQ multiplex PCR; TCRdb keeps only in-frame clonotypes and omits some of them. The sample yields 150,000 to 200,000 clones, about 85% seen once. Sequencing was performed on peripheral blood. All receptors derive from a man aged 60 to 75 with COVID-19, enrolled during active disease. Both conserved end residues are part of each CDR3. The D gene is left open where the match is weak. Not every row has a clone size; where given, it reads once, few, many or a size class.

V gene	J gene	D gene	clone size	CDR3 DNA	CDR3 protein
TRBV5-1	TRBJ1-1	-	once	TGCGCCAGCAGCGCCAGACTGACAACAGGGACTGAAGCTTTCTTT	CASSARLTTGTEAFF
TRBV7-9	TRBJ1-4	TRBD1	once	TGTGCCAGATCCGGGACAGGGAGTGAAAAACTGTTTTTT	CARSGTGSEKLFF
TRBV9	TRBJ1-5	-	-	TGTGCCAGCAGCGGGGACACCAGTAATCAGCCCCAGCATTTT	CASSGDTSNQPQHF
TRBV4-3	TRBJ2-7	-	-	TGCGCCAGCAGCCAAGATACAGGGCGACCCTACGAGCAGTACTTC	CASSQDTGRPYEQYF
TRBV18	TRBJ1-1	-	-	TGTGCCAGCTCACCACGTCAGGGGCGGACTGAAGCTTTCTTT	CASSPRQGRTEAFF
TRBV6-2/TRBV6-3	TRBJ1-6	-	-	TGTGCCAGCAGTTACTGGCAGGATTCACCCCTCCACTTT	CASSYWQDSPLHF
TRBV10-1	TRBJ1-1	-	-	TGCGCCAGCAGGGGCCACCCGAACACTGAAGCTTTCTTT	CASRGHPNTEAFF
TRBV30	TRBJ1-5	-	-	TGTGCCTGGAGTGTACGGGGGGGGGACAATCAGCCCCAGCATTTT	CAWSVRGGDNQPQHF
TRBV28	TRBJ2-2	-	-	TGTGCCAGCAGTGCCAGGCTAGCACTGAACACCGGGGAGCTGTTTTTT	CASSARLALNTGELFF
TRBV18	TRBJ1-6	TRBD1	-	TGTGCCAGCTCACCAGGTCTGGACAGGGGATCACCCCTCCACTTT	CASSPGLDRGSPLHF
TRBV29-1	TRBJ1-1	-	-	TGCAGCGTGGCGGGGAAAATGAACACTGAAGCTTTCTTT	CSVAGKMNTEAFF
TRBV7-8	TRBJ2-7	-	-	TGTGCCAGCAGCTTTCCGTACGAGCAGTACTTC	CASSFPYEQYF